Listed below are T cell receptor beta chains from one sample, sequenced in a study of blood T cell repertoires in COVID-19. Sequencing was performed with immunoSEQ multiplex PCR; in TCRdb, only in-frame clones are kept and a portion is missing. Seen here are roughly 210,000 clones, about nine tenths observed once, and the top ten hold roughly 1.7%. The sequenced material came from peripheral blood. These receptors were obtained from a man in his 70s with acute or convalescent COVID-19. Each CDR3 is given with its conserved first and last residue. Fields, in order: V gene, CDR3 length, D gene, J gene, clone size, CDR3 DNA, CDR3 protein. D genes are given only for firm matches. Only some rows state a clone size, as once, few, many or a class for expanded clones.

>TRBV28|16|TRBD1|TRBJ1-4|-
TGTGCCAGCAGTTCCTACGCCGGGACAGCTAATGAAAAACTGTTTTTT
CASSSYAGTANEKLFF
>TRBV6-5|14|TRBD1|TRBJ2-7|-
TGTGCCAGCAGTTACCGGACAGGGGGCTCCGAGCAGTACTTC
CASSYRTGGSEQYF
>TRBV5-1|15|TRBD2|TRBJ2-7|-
TGCGCCAGCAGCTTGGGGGGTAGCGGGACCTACGAGCAGTACTTC
CASSLGGSGTYEQYF
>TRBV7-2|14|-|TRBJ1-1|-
TGTGCCAGCAGCTTAGCACCAGTAAACACTGAAGCTTTCTTT
CASSLAPVNTEAFF
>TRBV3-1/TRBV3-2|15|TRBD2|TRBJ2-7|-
TGTGCCAGCAGCCAAGGGGGAGCGGGGACTTACGAGCAGTACTTC
CASSQGGAGTYEQYF
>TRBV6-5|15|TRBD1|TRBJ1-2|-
TGTGCCAGCAGTTCCCGGGACAGGGGTGCCTATGGCTACACCTTC
CASSSRDRGAYGYTF
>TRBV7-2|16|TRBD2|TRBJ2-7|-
TGTGCCAGCAGCGAACGCGGGGGGGCCGCAAGGTACGAGCAGTACTTC
CASSERGGAARYEQYF
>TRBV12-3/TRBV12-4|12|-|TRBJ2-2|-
TGTGCCAGCAGCGAGTTGATAGGGGAGCTGTTTTTT
CASSELIGELFF
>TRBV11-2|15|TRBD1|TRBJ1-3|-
TGTGCCAGCAGCTTACAGGGACAGGGGGCCTACACCATATATTTT
CASSLQGQGAYTIYF
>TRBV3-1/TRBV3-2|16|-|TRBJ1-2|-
TGTGCCAGCAGCCAAAGTAGCGGGGGCGGGAGCTATGGCTACACCTTC
CASSQSSGGGSYGYTF
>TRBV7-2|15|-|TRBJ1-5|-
TGTGCCAGCAGCTCAGAGGGTTATAGCAATCAGCCCCAGCATTTT
CASSSEGYSNQPQHF
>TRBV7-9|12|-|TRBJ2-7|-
TGTGCCAGCAGCCGCGAGAGCTACGAGCAGTACTTC
CASSRESYEQYF
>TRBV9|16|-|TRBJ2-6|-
TGTGCCAGCAGCGTAGGGCAGGGGTCTGGGGCCAACGTCCTGACTTTC
CASSVGQGSGANVLTF
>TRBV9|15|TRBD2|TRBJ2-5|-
TGTGCCAGCAGCGTCCTAGCGGGAGTTGCGGAGACCCAGTACTTC
CASSVLAGVAETQYF
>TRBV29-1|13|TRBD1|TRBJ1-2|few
TGCAGCGTTGGGGGTGGACAGGGTTATGGCTACACCTTC
CSVGGGQGYGYTF
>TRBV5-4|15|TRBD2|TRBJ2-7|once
TGTGCCAGCAGCCTCTTCCTAGCGGGAGAAGTCGAGCAGTACTTC
CASSLFLAGEVEQYF
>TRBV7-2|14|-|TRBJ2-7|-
TGTGCCAGCAGCTTGGGGGCAGGGGTCTACGAGCAGTACTTC
CASSLGAGVYEQYF
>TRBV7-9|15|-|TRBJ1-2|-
TGTGCCAGCAGCTTCGCGGGGGCACCCTACTATGGCTACACCTTC
CASSFAGAPYYGYTF
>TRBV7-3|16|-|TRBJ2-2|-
TGTGCCAGCAGCTTACTCGGCCCCGGAGGCACCGGGGAGCTGTTTTTT
CASSLLGPGGTGELFF
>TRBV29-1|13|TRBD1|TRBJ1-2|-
TGCAGCGTGAGGACAGGGGCGAGGTATGGCTACACCTTC
CSVRTGARYGYTF
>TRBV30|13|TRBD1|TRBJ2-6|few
TGTGCCTGGAGTGCAGGGACAGGGAACGTCCTGACTTTC
CAWSAGTGNVLTF
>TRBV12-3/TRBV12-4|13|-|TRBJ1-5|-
TGTGCCAGCAGTTCCGGGGTTTATCAGCCCCAGCATTTT
CASSSGVYQPQHF
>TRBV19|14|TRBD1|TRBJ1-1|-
TGTGCCAGTAGTATGTACAGGGGGGTCACTGAAGCTTTCTTT
CASSMYRGVTEAFF
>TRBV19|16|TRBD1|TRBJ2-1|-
TGTGCCAGTAGTTTCACCGGGACAGGGAACTACAATGAGCAGTTCTTC
CASSFTGTGNYNEQFF
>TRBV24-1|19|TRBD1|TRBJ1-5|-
TGTGCCACCAGTGATACCGGCGGACAGGGGGCTAGGAGCAATCAGCCCCAGCATTTT
CATSDTGGQGARSNQPQHF
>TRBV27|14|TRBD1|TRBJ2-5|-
TGTGCCAGCAGCCTAGACAGGGACCGGGAGACCCAGTACTTC
CASSLDRDRETQYF
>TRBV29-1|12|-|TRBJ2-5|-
TGCAGCGTGCCGGTAGTCCAAGAGACCCAGTACTTC
CSVPVVQETQYF
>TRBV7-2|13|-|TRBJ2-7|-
TGTGCCAGCACCGCGGGGGCGGGAGCCGAGCAGTACTTC
CASTAGAGAEQYF
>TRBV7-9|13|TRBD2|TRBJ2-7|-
TGTGCCAGCAGCCTAGCGGGAGCCCTCGAGCAGTACTTC
CASSLAGALEQYF
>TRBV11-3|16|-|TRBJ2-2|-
TGTGCCAGCAGCTTAGAGGCAGGGTCGACCACCGGGGAGCTGTTTTTT
CASSLEAGSTTGELFF
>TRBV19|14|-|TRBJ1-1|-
TGTGCCAGTAGTAAGCGCCCAATGAACACTGAAGCTTTCTTT
CASSKRPMNTEAFF
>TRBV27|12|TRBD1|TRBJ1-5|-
TGTGCCAGCCGAGACGCAGGGGGTCCCCAGCATTTT
CASRDAGGPQHF
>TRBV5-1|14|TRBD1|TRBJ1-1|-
TGCGCCAGCAGCACAACGACAGGGGGTACTGAAGCTTTCTTT
CASSTTTGGTEAFF
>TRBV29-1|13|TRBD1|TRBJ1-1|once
TGCAGCGTTGTTAGGGGGCCGGACACTGAAGCTTTCTTT
CSVVRGPDTEAFF
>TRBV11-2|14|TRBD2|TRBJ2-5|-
TGTGCCAGCAGCTTAGATAGCGGGGGGGAGACCCAGTACTTC
CASSLDSGGETQYF
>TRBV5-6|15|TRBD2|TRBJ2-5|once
TGTGCCAGCAGCCCTAGCGGGAGTTGGCTAGAGACCCAGTACTTC
CASSPSGSWLETQYF
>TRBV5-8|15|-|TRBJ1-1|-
TGTGCCAGCAGCTTCCCCCTGACAGTTAACACTGAAGCTTTCTTT
CASSFPLTVNTEAFF
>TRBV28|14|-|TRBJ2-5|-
TGTGCCAGTAGGACAGCGTCTCGCCAAGAGACCCAGTACTTC
CASRTASRQETQYF
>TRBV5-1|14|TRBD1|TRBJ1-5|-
TGCGCCAGCAGCACGGGACAGGGCAACCAGCCCCAGCATTTT
CASSTGQGNQPQHF
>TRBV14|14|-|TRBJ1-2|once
TGTGCCAGCAGCCAAAAGTCAGGGAACTATGGCTACACCTTC
CASSQKSGNYGYTF
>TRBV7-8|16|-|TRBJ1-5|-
TGTGCCAGCAGCTTAGGGCATCCAGATAGCAATCAGCCCCAGCATTTT
CASSLGHPDSNQPQHF
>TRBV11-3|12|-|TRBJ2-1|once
TGTGCCAGCAGCTTAAACGGGAATGAGCAGTTCTTC
CASSLNGNEQFF
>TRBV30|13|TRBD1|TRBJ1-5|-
TGTGCCTGGAACCAGGGGGCCCCCGGACCCCAGCATTTT
CAWNQGAPGPQHF
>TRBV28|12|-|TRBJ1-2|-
TGTGCCAGCACGAGGCAGTACTATGGCTACACCTTC
CASTRQYYGYTF
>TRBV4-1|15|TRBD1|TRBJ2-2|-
TGCGCCAGCAGCGGGAGGACAGGGGGCACCGGGGAGCTGTTTTTT
CASSGRTGGTGELFF
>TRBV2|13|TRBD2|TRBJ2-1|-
TGTGCCAGCTGGCTAGCGGGTGAAAATGAGCAGTTCTTC
CASWLAGENEQFF
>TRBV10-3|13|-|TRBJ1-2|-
TGTGCCATCAGTGAGCTGGGGCGGGGAGGCTACACCTTC
CAISELGRGGYTF
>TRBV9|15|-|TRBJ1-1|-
TGTGCCAGCAGCCCAGGGGTACAGGGTAACACTGAAGCTTTCTTT
CASSPGVQGNTEAFF
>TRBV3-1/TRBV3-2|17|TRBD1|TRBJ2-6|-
TGTGCCAGCAGTCCCCGACAGGGAAAGGCTGGGGCCAACGTCCTGACTTTC
CASSPRQGKAGANVLTF
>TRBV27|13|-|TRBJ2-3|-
TGTGCCAGCAACCTAAGGGGCGCCGATACGCAGTATTTT
CASNLRGADTQYF
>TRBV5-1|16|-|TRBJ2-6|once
TGCGCCAGCAGCTTACTGACTAGTGCTGGGGCCAACGTCCTGACTTTC
CASSLLTSAGANVLTF
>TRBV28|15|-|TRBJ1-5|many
TGTGCCAGCAGTTATACAGGGTTTAGCAATCAGCCCCAGCATTTT
CASSYTGFSNQPQHF
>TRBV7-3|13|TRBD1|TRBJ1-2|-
TGTGCCAGCAGCCCCGGGACAGGGAATGGCTACACCTTC
CASSPGTGNGYTF
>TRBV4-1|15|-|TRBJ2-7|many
TGCGCCAGCAGCACCCCAGGCCGAAGCTCCTACGAGCAGTACTTC
CASSTPGRSSYEQYF
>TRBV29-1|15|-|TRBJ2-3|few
TGCAGCGTCCAAAAGCGGGCTACTAGCACAGATACGCAGTATTTT
CSVQKRATSTDTQYF
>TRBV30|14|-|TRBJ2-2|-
TGTGCCTGGGGTACACAACTAACGTCCGGGGAGCTGTTTTTT
CAWGTQLTSGELFF